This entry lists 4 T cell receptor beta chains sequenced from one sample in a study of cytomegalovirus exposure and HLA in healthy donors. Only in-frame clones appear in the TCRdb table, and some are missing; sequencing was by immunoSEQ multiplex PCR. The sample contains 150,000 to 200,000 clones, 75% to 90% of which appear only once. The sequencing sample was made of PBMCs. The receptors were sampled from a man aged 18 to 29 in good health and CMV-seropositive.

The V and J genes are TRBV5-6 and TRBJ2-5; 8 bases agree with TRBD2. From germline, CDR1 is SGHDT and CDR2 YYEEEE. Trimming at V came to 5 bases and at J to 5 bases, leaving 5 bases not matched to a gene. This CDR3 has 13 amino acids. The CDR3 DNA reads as TGTGCCAGCAGAACGGGAGGGGCGGAGACCCAGTACTTC. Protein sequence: CASRTGGAETQYF.

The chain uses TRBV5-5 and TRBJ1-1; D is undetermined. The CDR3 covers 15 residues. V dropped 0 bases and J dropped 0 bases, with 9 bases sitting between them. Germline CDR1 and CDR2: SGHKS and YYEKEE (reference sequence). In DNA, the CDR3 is TGTGCCAGCAGCTTGGTCGGTGCGCTGAACACTGAAGCTTTCTTT. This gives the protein CASSLVGALNTEAFF.

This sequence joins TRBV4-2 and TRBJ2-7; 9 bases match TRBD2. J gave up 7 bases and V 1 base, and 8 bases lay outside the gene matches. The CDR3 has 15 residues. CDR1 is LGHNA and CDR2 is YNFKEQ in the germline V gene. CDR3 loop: CASSQAAGGPGEQYF. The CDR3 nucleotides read TGTGCCAGCAGCCAAGCGGCGGGAGGGCCGGGGGAGCAGTACTTC.

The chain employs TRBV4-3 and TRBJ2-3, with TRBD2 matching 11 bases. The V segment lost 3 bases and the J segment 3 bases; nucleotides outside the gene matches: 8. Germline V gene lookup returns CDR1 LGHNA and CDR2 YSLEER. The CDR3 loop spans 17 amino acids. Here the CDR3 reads CASSHPPGLAATDTQYF. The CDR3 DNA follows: TGCGCCAGCAGCCATCCGCCGGGACTAGCGGCTACAGATACGCAGTATTTT.